The present T cell receptor (beta chain) was sequenced within a study of identifying expanded T cells in peripheral blood. V lost 5 bases and J 3 bases, leaving 8 bases between the germline ends. The CDR3 is made up of 12 amino acids. Germline CDR1 is LNHDA and CDR2 is SQIVND (reference sequence). TCRdb keeps only in-frame clones here, not all; method: immunoSEQ multiplex PCR. This sample has around 100,000 clones, with over 80% found just once. Sequenced input: blood. The sequence was obtained from a person between 18 and 69 years old in good health. The chain uses TRBV19 and TRBJ2-7, with D perhaps being TRBD1 or TRBD2 (6 bases each). This CDR3 is CASSEGGYEQYF. The CDR3 nucleotides are TGTGCCAGTAGTGAGGGGGGCTACGAGCAGTACTTC.